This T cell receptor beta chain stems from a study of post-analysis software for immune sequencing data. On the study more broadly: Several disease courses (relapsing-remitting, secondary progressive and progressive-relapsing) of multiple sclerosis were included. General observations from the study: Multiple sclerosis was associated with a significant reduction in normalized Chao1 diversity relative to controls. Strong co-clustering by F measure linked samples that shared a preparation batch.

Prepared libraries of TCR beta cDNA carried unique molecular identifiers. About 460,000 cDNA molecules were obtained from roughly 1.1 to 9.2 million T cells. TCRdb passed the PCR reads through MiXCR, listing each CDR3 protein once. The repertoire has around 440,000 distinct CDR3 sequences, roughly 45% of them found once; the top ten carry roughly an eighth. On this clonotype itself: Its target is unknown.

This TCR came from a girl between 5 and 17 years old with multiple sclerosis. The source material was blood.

CDR3 region: CASSEGVITEAFF. The CDR3 DNA sequence: TGTGCCAGCAGTGAAGGGGTGATCACTGAAGCTTTCTTT. This sequence joins TRBV2 and TRBJ1-1; D gene uncertain. The CDR3 loop spans 13 amino acids. CDR1 SNHLY and CDR2 FYNNEI come from the germline V gene. Trimming left V 1 base short and J 4 bases short, with 7 bases between.